The 30 T cell receptor beta chains listed next were all sequenced from one sample in a study of beta chain features in type 1 diabetes. Findings and limits, study-wide: TCRB CDR3s were moderately but significantly shorter in Type 1 diabetes patients in all four CD4+ subsets.

These receptors have no known antigen. The investigators reverse transcribed all of the isolated RNA, so they sequenced expressed TCRB transcripts. Sequencing used immunoSEQ multiplex PCR; TCRdb keeps in-frame clones, though not all of them. The sample carries about 360,000 clones, 10% to 15% recorded once. Sequencing input: naive CD4+ T cells from blood. The receptors originated from a woman aged 18-30 years with type 1 diabetes.

The V call is TRBV28, the J call TRBJ2-1; tentatively, D is TRBD1 (6 bases). The CDR3 has 16 amino acids. V lost 3 bases to trimming and J lost 6 bases, with 18 bases between them. Germline CDR1 and CDR2: MDHEN and SYDVKM. The DNA of the CDR3 is TGTGCCAGCAGTTTGCCAGGGGCCGCGAAGGGCAATGAGCAGTTCTTC. It translates to CASSLPGAAKGNEQFF.

There are a few counts of this clone. The rearrangement uses TRBV4-3 and TRBJ2-1; D gene ambiguous. V lost 8 bases, J lost 2 bases, and 16 bases lay in between. Germline V gene data show CDR1 as LGHNA and CDR2 as YSLEER. The CDR3 runs 15 residues. The CDR3: CASRGVPRTYNEQFF. The CDR3 nucleotides are TGCGCCAGCCGAGGAGTCCCGCGCACCTACAATGAGCAGTTCTTC.

This clone was counted between two and nine times. This chain uses TRBV6-5 with TRBJ2-2, with 9 bases fitting TRBD2. CDR3 size: 16 residues. Germline assignment: CDR1 MNHEY and CDR2 SVGAGI. J gave up 5 bases and V 2 bases, and 6 bases lay outside the gene matches. Here the CDR3 reads CASSYEAGGRTGELFF. CDR3 DNA: TGTGCCAGCAGTTACGAGGCGGGAGGGAGAACCGGGGAGCTGTTTTTT.

J is TRBJ2-2 and V is TRBV7-9; D gene uncertain. The CDR3 consists of 11 residues. Germline CDR1 is SEHNR and CDR2 is FQNEAQ (reference sequence). V was shortened by 6 bases and J by 8 bases, with 7 bases between the two germline ends. The CDR3 DNA sequence: TGTGCCAGCAGACTTTCGGGGGAGCTGTTTTTT. Protein product: CASRLSGELFF. Together with reference TRBV7-9 and TRBJ2-2, the CDR3 gives the full variable domain: DTGVSQNPRHKITKRGQNVTFRCDPISEHNRLYWYRQTLGQGPEFLTYFQNEAQLEKSRLLSDRFSAERPKGSFSTLEIQRTEQGDSAMYLCASRLSGELFFGEGSRLTVL.

This clone was detected a few times. The chain has TRBV9 and TRBJ1-4; D is unclear. There are 15 residues in the CDR3. The ends were cut back, 0 bases at V and 5 bases at J, with 11 bases in the middle. Germline CDR1 is SGDLS and CDR2 is YYNGEE. CDR3 protein: CASSVAGLGNEKLFF. CDR3 coding DNA: TGTGCCAGCAGCGTAGCGGGGTTGGGGAATGAAAAACTGTTTTTT.

A word on this clone: The same CDR3 is also encoded by other DNA sequences in this sample. This chain uses TRBV6-5 with TRBJ2-5; 7 positions agree with TRBD2. The CDR3 extends over 14 amino acids. V lost 0 bases to trimming and J lost 5 bases; unmatched junction nucleotides: 3. Germline V lookup: CDR1 MNHEY, CDR2 SVGAGI. The CDR3 is CASSYSRGGETQYF. In DNA, the CDR3 is TGTGCCAGCAGTTACTCGCGGGGAGGGGAGACCCAGTACTTC.

The chain has TRBV10-3 and TRBJ2-6; 7 bases are a match to TRBD1. This CDR3 contains 18 residues. V trimming: 0 bases; J trimming: 0 bases; junction bases outside the gene matches: 5. CDR1 and CDR2 from the germline V gene are ENHRY and SYGVKD. CDR3 residues: CAISESRTGDSGANVLTF. Written as DNA, the CDR3 is TGTGCCATCAGTGAGTCAAGGACAGGCGACTCTGGGGCCAACGTCCTGACTTTC.

This clone was observed a few times. The CDR3 spells CASSQDREKAGYTF. CDR3 nucleotides: TGCGCCAGCAGCCAAGATCGAGAGAAAGCTGGCTACACCTTC. The chain carries TRBV4-3 and TRBJ1-2; D unresolved. Deletions cut 0 bases from V and 7 bases from J, with 12 bases between. The germline gives CDR1 LGHNA, CDR2 YSLEER. The CDR3 length is 14 residues.

This clone was counted a few times. V usage is TRBV7-2 and J usage is TRBJ2-3; 7 bases map to TRBD2. The CDR3 consists of 13 residues. V shed 3 bases, J shed 4 bases, and the junction held 1 base outside the gene matches. CDR1 and CDR2 from the germline V gene are SGHTA and FQGNSA. The CDR3 nucleotides read TGTGCCAGCAGCTTCGCGGGAGCAGATACGCAGTATTTT. Translated: CASSFAGADTQYF.

Details on this clone: At the DNA level, this CDR3 is encoded by other sequences in the same sample as well. The J gene is TRBJ1-1, the V gene TRBV18; unclear D gene. Trimming removed 0 bases from V and 2 bases from J, with 10 bases in between. The germline V gene has CDR1 KGHSH and CDR2 LQKENI. This CDR3 has 15 residues. The CDR3 DNA is TGTGCCAGCTCACCACCGGCCGGAGCCAACACTGAAGCTTTCTTT. Amino acids: CASSPPAGANTEAFF.

The V and J genes are TRBV28 and TRBJ2-3; 9 bases map to TRBD2. CDR1 and CDR2 from the germline V gene are MDHEN and SYDVKM. V trimming: 6 bases; J trimming: 6 bases; junction bases outside the gene matches: 16. The CDR3 length is 17 residues. The CDR3 sequence: CASSPGVKREAKDTQYF. DNA of the CDR3: TGTGCCAGCAGCCCTGGAGTGAAGCGGGAGGCAAAGGATACGCAGTATTTT. The complete variable domain, with remaining parts taken from reference TRBV28 and TRBJ2-3, reads DVKVTQSSRYLVKRTGEKVFLECVQDMDHENMFWYRQDPGLGLRLIYFSYDVKMKEKGDIPEGYSVSREKKERFSLILESASTNQTSMYLCASSPGVKREAKDTQYFGPGTRLTVL.

In its sample, this clone was seen once. This chain links TRBV6-6 with TRBJ2-1, with a possible D match to TRBD1 (6 bases). This CDR3 spans 14 amino acids. Trimming removed 0 bases from V and 5 bases from J, with 8 bases in between. CDR1 is MNHNY and CDR2 is SVGAGI in the germline V gene (reference sequence). CDR3 protein: CASSYSGHNNEQFF. The CDR3 nucleotides read TGTGCCAGCAGTTACTCGGGACACAACAATGAGCAGTTCTTC.

This clone showed up just a few times. The rearrangement joins TRBV7-9 to TRBJ2-5, with TRBD1 matching 8 bases. Germline CDR1 and CDR2: SEHNR and FQNEAQ (reference sequence). The CDR3 runs to 16 residues. Unmatched junction bases numbered 13, after V lost 5 bases and J lost 5 bases. As DNA, the CDR3 is TGTGCCAGCAGCCCTGGGACAGGAGGCGGGCGCGAGACCCAGTACTTC. The encoded protein is CASSPGTGGGRETQYF.

V is TRBV25-1 and J is TRBJ2-7, with 7 bases fitting TRBD1. The CDR3 is 14 residues long. Per the germline V gene, CDR1 is MGHDK and CDR2 is SYGVNS. Trimming took 6 bases from V and 5 from J; bases not matched to a gene: 10. The CDR3 is CASSLSGTADEQYF. As DNA, the CDR3 is TGTGCCAGCAGCTTATCCGGGACAGCAGACGAGCAGTACTTC.

This rearrangement joins TRBV10-3 to TRBJ1-2, with D perhaps matching TRBD1 (6 bases). Germline CDR1 is ENHRY and CDR2 is SYGVKD. The ends were cut back, 6 bases at V and 5 bases at J, with 22 bases in the middle. This CDR3 spans 16 amino acids. The CDR3 region has the DNA TGTGCCATCAGGCCCCGGGACATGGGAAGGGGGTATGGCTACACCTTC. Translated, it gives CAIRPRDMGRGYGYTF.

V and J are TRBV27 and TRBJ1-1; 8 bases are a match to TRBD1. This CDR3 is built from 13 residues. V shed 5 bases, J shed 7 bases, and the junction held 6 bases outside the gene matches. Per the germline V gene, CDR1 is MNHEY and CDR2 is SMNVEV (reference sequence). The CDR3 DNA sequence: TGTGCCAGCAGTATAAGGACAGGGTATGAAGCTTTCTTT. Translated, it gives CASSIRTGYEAFF.

The table lists this clone with a few counts. The chain carries TRBV5-6 and TRBJ1-2; TRBD1 aligns across 9 bases. The germline CDR1 and CDR2 sequences are SGHDT and YYEEEE. Losses at the gene ends were 4 bases for V and 4 bases for J; bases not matched to a gene: 5. The CDR3 is 14 residues long. The CDR3 protein is CASSIQGAPYGYTF. The CDR3 DNA follows: TGTGCCAGCAGCATACAGGGGGCACCCTATGGCTACACCTTC. The full variable domain, rest sourced from reference TRBV5-6 and TRBJ1-2, is DAGVTQSPTHLIKTRGQQVTLRCSPKSGHDTVSWYQQALGQGPQFIFQYYEEEERQRGNFPDRFSGHQFPNYSSELNVNALLLGDSALYLCASSIQGAPYGYTFGSGTRLTVV.

The sample holds a few counts of this clone. The rearrangement joins TRBV4-3 to TRBJ1-2; no firm D call. The V gene's germline CDR1 is LGHNA and CDR2 YSLEER. The V end lost 3 bases, the J end lost 6 bases, and 17 bases lay between the germline ends. This CDR3 is 15 amino acids long. CDR3 coding DNA: TGCGCCAGCAGCCAGCTTCAGGCAGCTTTGGATGGCTACACCTTC. Its protein is CASSQLQAALDGYTF.

This clone appeared a few times. The rearrangement links TRBV18 to TRBJ2-2, with D tentatively TRBD2 (5 bases). From germline, CDR1 is KGHSH and CDR2 LQKENI. The length of the CDR3 is 14 residues. Trimming removed 5 bases from V and 4 bases from J, with 11 bases in between. The CDR3 spells CASSSGSITGELFF. The DNA of the CDR3 is TGTGCCAGCTCATCGGGATCAATCACCGGGGAGCTGTTTTTT.

This clone occurred a few times. The V gene is TRBV5-1, the J gene TRBJ1-2; no clear D. This CDR3 has 14 residues. V dropped 0 bases and J dropped 0 bases, with 6 bases sitting between them. Germline V gene lookup returns CDR1 SGHRS and CDR2 YFSETQ. The CDR3 spells CASSLESSNYGYTF. The CDR3 DNA sequence: TGCGCCAGCAGCTTGGAATCGTCTAACTATGGCTACACCTTC.

This clone was counted between two and nine times. This rearrangement joins TRBV25-1 to TRBJ2-7; 8 bases agree with TRBD2. The CDR3 has 17 residues. The V gene end was trimmed by 5 bases and the J gene end by 2 bases; junction bases not matched to a gene: 14. CDR1 is MGHDK, CDR2 SYGVNS, per germline. The CDR3 nucleotides read TGTGCCAGCAGTCCTCCCCAAAGCGGGAGTCTTCCCTACGAGCAGTACTTC. This codes for CASSPPQSGSLPYEQYF.

This clone has only a few counts. V and J are TRBV11-2 and TRBJ2-5; 8 nucleotides agree with TRBD1. Looked up from germline, CDR1 is SGHAT and CDR2 is FQNNGV. CDR3 length: 14 amino acids. Losses at the gene ends were 1 base for V and 5 bases for J; bases not matched to a gene: 3. The CDR3 bases are TGTGCCAGCAGCTTAGGGACAGGGAGGGAGACCCAGTACTTC. Translated, it gives CASSLGTGRETQYF.

CDR3 loop: CASSGWDRGYEQYF. The CDR3 DNA reads TGTGCCAGCTCTGGATGGGACAGGGGTTACGAGCAGTACTTC. V gene TRBV18 combines with J gene TRBJ2-7, with 10 bases that match TRBD1. V shed 6 bases and J 4 bases; nucleotides not matched to a gene: 6. The germline V gene has CDR1 KGHSH and CDR2 LQKENI. This CDR3 comprises 14 residues.

In this sample, this clone turned up a few times. The chain couples TRBV7-8 to TRBJ2-1; TRBD2 matches 10 bases. J gave up 3 bases and V 5 bases, and 13 bases lay outside the gene matches. In germline, CDR1 is SGHVS, CDR2 FQNEAQ. This CDR3 is built from 18 residues. CDR3 sequence (DNA): TGTGCCAGCAGCCTGGGACAGGAGCGGGGGGGAAGCTACAATGAGCAGTTCTTC. This codes for CASSLGQERGGSYNEQFF. Full variable domain (outside the CDR3, taken from reference TRBV7-8 and TRBJ2-1): GAGVSQSPRYKVAKRGQDVALRCDPISGHVSLFWYQQALGQGPEFLTYFQNEAQLDKSGLPSDRFFAERPEGSVSTLKIQRTQQEDSAVYLCASSLGQERGGSYNEQFFGPGTRLTVL.

The chain employs TRBV19 and TRBJ2-5, with TRBD1 as a possible D gene (5 bases). V was clipped by 5 bases and J by 0 bases, with 10 bases between them. Per germline, CDR1 LNHDA and CDR2 SQIVND (reference sequence). This CDR3 is built from 14 residues. As DNA, the CDR3 is TGTGCCAGTAGTGCAAGGGGCTACCAAGAGACCCAGTACTTC. It translates to CASSARGYQETQYF.

This clone was found a few times. The V and J genes are TRBV5-4 and TRBJ2-7, with D possibly matching TRBD2 (5 bases). CDR1 and CDR2 from the germline V gene are SGHNT and YYREEE (reference sequence). This CDR3 has 12 amino acids. V was pared by 3 bases and J by 2 bases, with 6 bases between. The CDR3 DNA reads TGTGCCAGCAGCTACGGGACCTACGAGCAGTACTTC. As protein: CASSYGTYEQYF.

The chain links TRBV29-1 to TRBJ2-1, with 10 bases fitting TRBD1. J was trimmed by 3 bases and V by 6 bases; bases with no gene match: 2. The germline CDR1 and CDR2 sequences are SQVTM and ANQGSEA. The CDR3 has 13 residues. The CDR3, as DNA: TGCAGCGTGCGGACAGGGGGCTACAATGAGCAGTTCTTC. This codes for CSVRTGGYNEQFF.

The V and J genes are TRBV6-5 and TRBJ2-2; TRBD1 matches 7 bases. The V segment lost 6 bases and the J segment 7 bases; nucleotides outside the gene matches: 5. The CDR3 consists of 13 residues. CDR1 is MNHEY and CDR2 is SVGAGI in the germline V gene. The CDR3: CASRTGSVGELFF. The CDR3 DNA reads TGTGCCAGCAGGACAGGGTCGGTCGGGGAGCTGTTTTTT.

The chain uses TRBV28 and TRBJ2-1; 9 nucleotides agree with TRBD2. Per germline, CDR1 MDHEN and CDR2 SYDVKM. V lost 3 bases and J lost 15; bases outside the gene matches: 6. The CDR3 contains 12 residues. CDR3 nucleotide sequence: TGTGCCAGCAGTTTGACTAGCGGCGGATGGTTCTTC. Encoded protein: CASSLTSGGWFF.

The chain joins TRBV11-2 to TRBJ2-2, with TRBD2 as a possible D gene (5 bases). Deletions cut 4 bases from V and 8 bases from J, with 11 bases between. This CDR3 spans 13 amino acids. Germline CDR1 reads SGHAT; CDR2 reads FQNNGV. The CDR3 DNA follows: TGTGCCAGCAGCTCAGCCCCGGGGGGGGAGCTGTTTTTT. This sequence encodes CASSSAPGGELFF.